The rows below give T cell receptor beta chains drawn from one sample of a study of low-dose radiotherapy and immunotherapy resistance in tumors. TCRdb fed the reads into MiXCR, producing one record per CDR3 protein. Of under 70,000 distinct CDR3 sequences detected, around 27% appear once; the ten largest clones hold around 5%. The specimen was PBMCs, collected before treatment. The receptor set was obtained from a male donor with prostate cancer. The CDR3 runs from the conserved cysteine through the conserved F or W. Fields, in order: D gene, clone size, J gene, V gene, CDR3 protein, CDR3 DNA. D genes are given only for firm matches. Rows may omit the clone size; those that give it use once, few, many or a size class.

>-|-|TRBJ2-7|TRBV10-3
CAISTGQYEQYF
TGTGCCATCAGTACTGGACAGTACGAGCAGTACTTC
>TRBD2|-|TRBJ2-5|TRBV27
CASSFSTSGKETQYF
TGTGCCAGCAGTTTTTCGACTAGCGGGAAAGAGACCCAGTACTTC
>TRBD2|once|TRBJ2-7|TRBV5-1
CASSLGSGGPSHEQYF
TGCGCCAGCAGCTTGGGGAGCGGGGGTCCCTCCCACGAGCAGTACTTC
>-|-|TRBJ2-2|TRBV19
CASSIDSISVNRDGELFF
TGTGCCAGTAGTATAGATTCCATCTCGGTTAATCGGGACGGGGAGCTGTTTTTT
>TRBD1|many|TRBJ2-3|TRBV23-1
CASSQSSEGGQVSTDTQYF
TGCGCCAGCAGTCAATCGTCTGAGGGGGGACAGGTTAGCACAGATACGCAGTATTTT
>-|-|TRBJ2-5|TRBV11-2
CASSHGYTETQYF
TGTGCCAGCAGCCACGGTTACACGGAGACCCAGTACTTC
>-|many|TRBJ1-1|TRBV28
CAILQGTAEAFF
TGTGCCATACTCCAGGGGACGGCTGAAGCTTTCTTT
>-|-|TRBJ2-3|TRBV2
CASSTPRTDTQYF
TGTGCCAGCAGCACACCTCGCACAGATACGCAGTATTTT
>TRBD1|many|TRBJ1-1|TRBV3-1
CASSPQGRTEAFF
TGTGCCAGCAGTCCACAGGGGCGGACTGAAGCTTTCTTT
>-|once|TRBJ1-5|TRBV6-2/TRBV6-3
CASSSPRHSNQPQHF
TGTGCCAGCAGCTCTCCGCGGCATAGCAATCAGCCCCAGCATTTT
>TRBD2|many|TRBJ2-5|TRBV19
CASSIRTSGGQETQYF
TGTGCCAGTAGTATTCGGACTAGCGGGGGACAAGAGACCCAGTACTTC
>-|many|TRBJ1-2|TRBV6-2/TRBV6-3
CASSDRSYGYTF
TGTGCCAGCAGCGACAGGTCCTATGGCTACACCTTC
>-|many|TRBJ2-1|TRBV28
CASNILGKDNEQFF
TGTGCCAGCAATATCTTGGGAAAGGACAATGAGCAGTTCTTC
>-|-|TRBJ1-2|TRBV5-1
CASSLGGEVNYGYTF
TGCGCCAGCAGCTTGGGAGGGGAAGTAAACTATGGCTACACCTTC
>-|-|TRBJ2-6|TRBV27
CASRGGLGGIYVSGANVLTF
TGTGCCAGCAGGGGGGGCTTGGGGGGTATCTACGTTTCTGGGGCCAACGTCCTGACTTTC